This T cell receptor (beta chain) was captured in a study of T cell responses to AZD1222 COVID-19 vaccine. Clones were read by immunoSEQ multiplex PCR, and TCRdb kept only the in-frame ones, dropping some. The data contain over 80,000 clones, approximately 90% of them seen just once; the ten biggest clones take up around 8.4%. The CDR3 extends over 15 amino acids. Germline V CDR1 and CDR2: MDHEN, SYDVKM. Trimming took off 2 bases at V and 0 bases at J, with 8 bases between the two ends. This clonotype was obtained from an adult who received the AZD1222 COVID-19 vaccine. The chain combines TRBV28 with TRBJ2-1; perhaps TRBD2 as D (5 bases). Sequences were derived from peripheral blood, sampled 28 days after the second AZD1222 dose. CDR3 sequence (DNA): TGTGCCAGCAGTTTAGGAGGTAACTCCTACAATGAGCAGTTCTTC. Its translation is CASSLGGNSYNEQFF.